This T cell receptor (beta chain) was sequenced during a study of CD8 T cells in Susac syndrome. The V gene's germline CDR1 is SQVTM and CDR2 ANQGSEA. Trimming pared 6 bases from V and 2 bases from J, leaving 11 bases between. This CDR3 comprises 12 residues. Random hexamers were used to reverse transcribe an amount of 0.5 to 1 ug RNA. Amplification of TCR beta CDR3 across 54 Vbeta and 13 Jbeta was performed with immunoSEQ multiplex PCR. A single record per CDR3 protein comes from TCRdb applying MiXCR to the immunoSEQ multiplex PCR reads. The repertoire consists of 250,000 to 300,000 distinct CDR3 sequences, with roughly 90% occurring once and the leading ten covering around 0.18%. Sequencing targeted TCR beta in T cells from blood (CD8+ and CD4+).

The receptor comes from a human donor with multiple sclerosis. The sample consisted of CD8+ T cells from PBMCs. This chain joins TRBV29-1 and TRBJ2-7, with D possibly matching TRBD1 (5 bases). CDR3 protein: CSVFLGAYEQYF. The CDR3 DNA follows: TGCAGCGTCTTTCTAGGGGCCTACGAGCAGTACTTC.